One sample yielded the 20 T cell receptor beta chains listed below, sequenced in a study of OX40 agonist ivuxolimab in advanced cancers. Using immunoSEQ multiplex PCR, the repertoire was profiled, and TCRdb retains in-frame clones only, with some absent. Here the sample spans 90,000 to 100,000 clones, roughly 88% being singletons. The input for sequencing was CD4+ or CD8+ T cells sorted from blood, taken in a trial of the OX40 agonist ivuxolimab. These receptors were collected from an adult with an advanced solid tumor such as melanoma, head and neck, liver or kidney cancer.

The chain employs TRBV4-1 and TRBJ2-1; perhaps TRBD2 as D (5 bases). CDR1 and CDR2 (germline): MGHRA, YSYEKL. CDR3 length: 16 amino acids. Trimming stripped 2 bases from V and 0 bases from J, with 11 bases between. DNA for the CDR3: TGCGCCAGCAGCCAACCCACTAGTACCTCCTACAATGAGCAGTTCTTC. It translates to CASSQPTSTSYNEQFF.

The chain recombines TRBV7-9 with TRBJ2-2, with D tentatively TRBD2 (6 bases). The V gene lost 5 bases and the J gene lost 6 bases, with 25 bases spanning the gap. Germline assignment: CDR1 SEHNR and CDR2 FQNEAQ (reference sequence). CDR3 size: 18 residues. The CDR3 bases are TGTGCCAGCAGCCCGCTCGACCCGGGGGTCTCGCGGGCCGGGGAGCTGTTTTTT. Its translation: CASSPLDPGVSRAGELFF.

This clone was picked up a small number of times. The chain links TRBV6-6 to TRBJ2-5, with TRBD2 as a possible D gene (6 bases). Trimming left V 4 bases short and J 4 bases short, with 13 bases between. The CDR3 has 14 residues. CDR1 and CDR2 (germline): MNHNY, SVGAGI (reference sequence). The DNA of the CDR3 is TGTGCCAGCAGTTTGACTAGAATGGGAGAGACCCAGTACTTC. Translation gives CASSLTRMGETQYF.

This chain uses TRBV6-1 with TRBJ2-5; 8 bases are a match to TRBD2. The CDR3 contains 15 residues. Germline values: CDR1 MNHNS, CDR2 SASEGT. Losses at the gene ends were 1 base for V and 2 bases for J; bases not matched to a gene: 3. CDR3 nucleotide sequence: TGTGCCAGCAGTGAAGTCGGGAGGGGGCAAGAGACCCAGTACTTC. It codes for CASSEVGRGQETQYF.

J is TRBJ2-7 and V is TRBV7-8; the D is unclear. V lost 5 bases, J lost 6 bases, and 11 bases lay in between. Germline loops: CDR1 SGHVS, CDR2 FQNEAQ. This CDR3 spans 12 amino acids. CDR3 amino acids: CASSARPCEQYF. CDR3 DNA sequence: TGTGCCAGCAGCGCGAGACCCTGCGAGCAGTACTTC.

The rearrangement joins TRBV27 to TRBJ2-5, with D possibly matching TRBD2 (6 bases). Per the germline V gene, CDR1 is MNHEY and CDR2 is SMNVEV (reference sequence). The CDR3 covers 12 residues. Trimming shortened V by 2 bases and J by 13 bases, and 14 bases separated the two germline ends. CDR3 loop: CASSLGSGSMYF. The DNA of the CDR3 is TGTGCCAGCAGTTTAGGTTCCGGGAGTATGTACTTC.

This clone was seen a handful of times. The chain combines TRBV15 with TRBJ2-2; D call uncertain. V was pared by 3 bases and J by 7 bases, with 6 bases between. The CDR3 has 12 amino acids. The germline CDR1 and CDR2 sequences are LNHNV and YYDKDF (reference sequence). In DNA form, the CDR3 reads TGTGCCACCAGCAGGGCCAACGGGGAGCTGTTTTTT. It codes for CATSRANGELFF.

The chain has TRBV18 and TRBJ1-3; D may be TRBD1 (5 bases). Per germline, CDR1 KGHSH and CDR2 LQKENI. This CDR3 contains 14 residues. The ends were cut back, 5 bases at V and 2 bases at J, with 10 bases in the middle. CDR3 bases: TGTGCCAGCTCAACTGACAGAGCTGGAAACACCATATATTTT. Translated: CASSTDRAGNTIYF. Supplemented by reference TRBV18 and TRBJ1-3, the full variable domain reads NAGVMQNPRHLVRRRGQEARLRCSPMKGHSHVYWYRQLPEEGLKFMVYLQKENIIDESGMPKERFSAEFPKEGPSILRIQQVVRGDSAAYFCASSTDRAGNTIYFGEGSWLTVV.

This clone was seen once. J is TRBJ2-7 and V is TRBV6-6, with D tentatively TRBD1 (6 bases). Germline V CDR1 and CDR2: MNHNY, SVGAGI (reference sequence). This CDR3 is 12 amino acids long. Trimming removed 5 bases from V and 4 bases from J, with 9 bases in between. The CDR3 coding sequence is TGTGCCAGCAGTCAAGGACAGTACGAGCAGTACTTC. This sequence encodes CASSQGQYEQYF.

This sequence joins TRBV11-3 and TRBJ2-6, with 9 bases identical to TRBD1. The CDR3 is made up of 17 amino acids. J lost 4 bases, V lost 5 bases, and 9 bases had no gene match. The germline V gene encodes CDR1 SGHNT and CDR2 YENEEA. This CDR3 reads CASSRTGTGSGANVLTF. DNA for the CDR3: TGTGCCAGCAGCCGAACCGGGACAGGGTCCGGGGCCAACGTCCTGACTTTC.

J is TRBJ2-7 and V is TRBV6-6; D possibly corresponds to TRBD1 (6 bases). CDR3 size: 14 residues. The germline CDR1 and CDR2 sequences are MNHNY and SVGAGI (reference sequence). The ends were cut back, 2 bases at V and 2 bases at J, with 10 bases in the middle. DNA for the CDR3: TGTGCCAGCAGTTACCGGGACATAGCCTACGAGCAGTACTTC. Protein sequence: CASSYRDIAYEQYF.

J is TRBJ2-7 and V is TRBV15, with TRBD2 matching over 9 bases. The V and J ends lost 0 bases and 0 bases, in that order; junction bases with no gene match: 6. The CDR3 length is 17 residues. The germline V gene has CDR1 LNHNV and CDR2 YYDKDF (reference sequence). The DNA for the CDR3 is TGTGCCACCAGCAGAGAATACGGGCGGGAGGGCTCCTACGAGCAGTACTTC. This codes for CATSREYGREGSYEQYF.

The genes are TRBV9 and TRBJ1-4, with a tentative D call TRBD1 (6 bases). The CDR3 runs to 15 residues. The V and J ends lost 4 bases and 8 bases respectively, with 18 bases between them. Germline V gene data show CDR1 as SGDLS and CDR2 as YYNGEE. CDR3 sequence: CASSPQDSRGEKLFF. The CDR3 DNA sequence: TGTGCCAGCAGCCCCCAGGACAGCCGTGGGGAAAAACTGTTTTTT.

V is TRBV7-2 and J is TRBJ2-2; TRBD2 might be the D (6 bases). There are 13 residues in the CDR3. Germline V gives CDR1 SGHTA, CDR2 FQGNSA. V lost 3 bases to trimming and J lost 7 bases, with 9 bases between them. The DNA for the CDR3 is TGTGCCAGCAGCTTGGAGGGGTTCGGGGAGCTGTTTTTT. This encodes CASSLEGFGELFF.

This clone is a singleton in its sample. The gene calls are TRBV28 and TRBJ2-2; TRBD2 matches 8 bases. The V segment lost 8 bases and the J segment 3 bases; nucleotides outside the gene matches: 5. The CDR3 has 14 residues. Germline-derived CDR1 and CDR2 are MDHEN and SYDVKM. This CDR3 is CASSQAGDTGELFF. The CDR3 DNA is TGTGCCAGCTCACAAGCGGGAGACACCGGGGAGCTGTTTTTT.

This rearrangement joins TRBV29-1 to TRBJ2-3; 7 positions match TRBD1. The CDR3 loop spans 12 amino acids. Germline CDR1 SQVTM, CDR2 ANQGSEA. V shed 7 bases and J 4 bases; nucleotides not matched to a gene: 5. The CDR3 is CSGWQGADTQYF. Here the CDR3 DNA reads TGCAGCGGTTGGCAGGGGGCAGATACGCAGTATTTT.

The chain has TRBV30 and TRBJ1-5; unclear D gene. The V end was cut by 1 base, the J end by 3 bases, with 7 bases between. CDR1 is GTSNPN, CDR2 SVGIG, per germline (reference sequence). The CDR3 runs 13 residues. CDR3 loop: CAWSETTNQPQHF. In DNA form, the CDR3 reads TGTGCCTGGAGTGAAACTACCAATCAGCCCCAGCATTTT.

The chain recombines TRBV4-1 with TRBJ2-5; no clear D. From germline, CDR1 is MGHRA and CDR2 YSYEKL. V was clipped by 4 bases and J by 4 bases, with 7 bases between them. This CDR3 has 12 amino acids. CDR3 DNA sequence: TGCGCCAGCAGCCGGCGCCCAGAGACCCAGTACTTC. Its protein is CASSRRPETQYF.

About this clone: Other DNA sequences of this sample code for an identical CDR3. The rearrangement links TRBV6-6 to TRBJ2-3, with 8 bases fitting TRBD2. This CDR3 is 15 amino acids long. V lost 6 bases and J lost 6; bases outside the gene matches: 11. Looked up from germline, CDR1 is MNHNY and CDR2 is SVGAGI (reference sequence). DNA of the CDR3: TGTGCCAGCAGGGGCCTCGGAGCGGGGGCGGATACGCAGTATTTT. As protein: CASRGLGAGADTQYF.

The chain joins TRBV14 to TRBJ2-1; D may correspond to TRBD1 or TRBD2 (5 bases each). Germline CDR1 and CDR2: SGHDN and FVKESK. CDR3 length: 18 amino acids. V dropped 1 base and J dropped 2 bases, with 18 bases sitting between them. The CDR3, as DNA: TGTGCCAGCAGCCAAGTCTTCGGGGCCCCCGATGCCTACAATGAGCAGTTCTTC. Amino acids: CASSQVFGAPDAYNEQFF.